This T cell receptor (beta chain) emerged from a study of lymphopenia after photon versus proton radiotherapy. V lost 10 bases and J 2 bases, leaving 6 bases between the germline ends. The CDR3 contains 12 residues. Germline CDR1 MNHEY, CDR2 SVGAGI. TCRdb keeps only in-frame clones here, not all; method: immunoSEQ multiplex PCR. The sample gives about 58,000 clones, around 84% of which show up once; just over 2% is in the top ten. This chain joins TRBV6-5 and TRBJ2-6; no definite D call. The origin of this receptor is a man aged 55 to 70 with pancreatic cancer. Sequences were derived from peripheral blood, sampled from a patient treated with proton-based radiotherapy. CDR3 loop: CATSPGANVLTF. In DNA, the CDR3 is TGTGCCACCTCGCCTGGGGCCAACGTCCTGACTTTC.